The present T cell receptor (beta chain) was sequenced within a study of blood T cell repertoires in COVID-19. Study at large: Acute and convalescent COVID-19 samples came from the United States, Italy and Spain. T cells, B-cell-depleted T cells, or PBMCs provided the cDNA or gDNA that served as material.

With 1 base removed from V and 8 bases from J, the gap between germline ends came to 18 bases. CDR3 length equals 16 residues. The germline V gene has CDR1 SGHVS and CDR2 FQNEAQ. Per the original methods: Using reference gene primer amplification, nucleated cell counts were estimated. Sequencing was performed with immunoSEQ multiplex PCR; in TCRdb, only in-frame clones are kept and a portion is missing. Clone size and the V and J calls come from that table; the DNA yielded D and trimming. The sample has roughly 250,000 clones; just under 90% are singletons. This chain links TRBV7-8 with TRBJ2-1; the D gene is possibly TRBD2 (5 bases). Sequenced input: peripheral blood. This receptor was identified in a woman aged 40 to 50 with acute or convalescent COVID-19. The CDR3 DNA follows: TGTGCCAGCAGCTTAGGGGCGGGCCGATCGAGCGATGAGCAGTTCTTC. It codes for CASSLGAGRSSDEQFF. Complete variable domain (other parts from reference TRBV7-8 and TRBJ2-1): GAGVSQSPRYKVAKRGQDVALRCDPISGHVSLFWYQQALGQGPEFLTYFQNEAQLDKSGLPSDRFFAERPEGSVSTLKIQRTQQEDSAVYLCASSLGAGRSSDEQFFGPGTRLTVL.